These 13 T cell receptor beta chains originate from one sample sequenced in a study of T-cell reconstitution after alpha-beta-depleted transplantation in children. The TCRbeta library was prepared with unique molecular identifiers. TCRdb used MiXCR to reprocess the PCR reads, holding one entry per CDR3 protein. Among about 170,000 distinct CDR3 sequences listed, around 10% were seen once. Specimen: PBMCs, collected before TCRalphabeta/CD19-depleted stem cell transplant. These receptors were collected from a boy aged 2 to 10 with acute myeloid leukemia, due to receive a stem cell transplant.

This clonotype was detected ten times or more. This rearrangement joins TRBV20-1 to TRBJ1-6; the D gene is possibly TRBD1 (5 bases). CDR3 size: 14 residues. Germline CDR1 and CDR2: DFQATT and SNEGSKA (reference sequence). V was trimmed by 1 base and J by 5 bases, leaving 9 bases between them. In nucleotides, the CDR3 is TGCAGTGCTAGAGTCGGGGGAGATAATTCACCCCTCCACTTT. It encodes CSARVGGDNSPLHF.

Concerning this clonotype itself: This may stem from a read error, because a much larger clone lies one nucleotide away. The CDR3 spells CASRLAYRDNEQFF. In nucleotides, the CDR3 is TGTGCTAGCAGGTTAGCCTACAGGGACAATGAGCAGTTCTTC. The chain is built from TRBV7-7 and TRBJ2-1; D is perhaps TRBD1 (6 bases). Germline assignment: CDR1 SSHAT and CDR2 FNYEAQ (reference sequence). The CDR3 consists of 14 residues.

This clonotype was seen repeatedly, ten times or more. V and J are TRBV5-1 and TRBJ1-1; D unresolved. From germline, CDR1 is SGHRS and CDR2 YFSETQ. Trimming pared 0 bases from V and 1 base from J, leaving 16 bases between. The CDR3 length is 17 residues. CDR3 sequence reads: CASSLVGGTAENTEAFF. Here the CDR3 DNA reads TGCGCCAGCAGCTTGGTCGGTGGTACAGCAGAGAACACTGAAGCTTTCTTT.

This clonotype came up many times. CDR3 nucleotide sequence: TGTGCCAGCTCGTGGGCATACGCGAACACCGGGGAGCTGTTTTTT. Translated: CASSWAYANTGELFF. V and J are TRBV6-1 and TRBJ2-2; D ambiguous. Trimming took off 8 bases at V and 0 bases at J, with 13 bases between the two ends. The CDR3 runs to 15 residues. Germline V CDR1 and CDR2: MNHNS, SASEGT.

Many counts were recorded for this clonotype. The V gene is TRBV6-4, the J gene TRBJ2-3; 10 nucleotides line up with TRBD2. CDR3 length: 15 amino acids. J lost 5 bases, V lost 2 bases, and 4 bases had no gene match. Germline CDR1 MRHNA, CDR2 SNTAGT. DNA for the CDR3: TGTGCCAGCAGTGACAACAGCGGGGGGGGAGATACGCAGTATTTT. It is translated as CASSDNSGGGDTQYF.

Ten or more counts support this clonotype. The chain combines TRBV2 with TRBJ1-1; the match to TRBD1 covers 10 bases. Germline CDR1 and CDR2: SNHLY and FYNNEI. The CDR3 contains 16 residues. With V trimmed by 7 bases and J by 0 bases, 8 bases remained unmatched. The CDR3 bases are TGTGCCAGCACCCCGGCGGGACAGGGGATGAACACTGAAGCTTTCTTT. It is translated as CASTPAGQGMNTEAFF.

This clonotype has ten or more counts. The CDR3 DNA follows: TGTGCCACCAGCAGAGGTGCCCTCGCATGGGGAGATACGCAGTATTTT. It yields the protein CATSRGALAWGDTQYF. The chain links TRBV15 to TRBJ2-3, with unresolved D. This CDR3 has 16 residues. V lost 1 base and J 5 bases, leaving 16 bases between the germline ends. CDR1 LNHNV and CDR2 YYDKDF come from the germline V gene (reference sequence).

A few counts support this clonotype. The chain is built from TRBV3-1 and TRBJ1-2; tentatively, D is TRBD1 (6 bases). From germline, CDR1 is LGHDT and CDR2 YNNKEL (reference sequence). This CDR3 spans 13 amino acids. Trimming took off 2 bases at V and 5 bases at J, with 9 bases between the two ends. The CDR3 DNA follows: TGTGCCAGCAGCCAACTTGGACAGTATGGCTACACCTTC. Translating gives CASSQLGQYGYTF.

This clonotype was seen repeatedly, ten times or more. The CDR3: CASSFLRPSNQPQHF. CDR3 nucleotides: TGTGCCAGCAGCTTTTTGAGGCCGTCCAATCAGCCCCAGCATTTT. This chain connects TRBV7-2 to TRBJ1-5; D call uncertain. Trimming shortened V by 3 bases and J by 3 bases, and 12 bases separated the two germline ends. The CDR3 loop spans 15 amino acids. Germline V gene sequence: CDR1 SGHTA, CDR2 FQGNSA.

This clonotype came up many times. The chain carries TRBV28 and TRBJ2-2; no clear D. Germline V CDR1 and CDR2: MDHEN, SYDVKM. Trimming pared 6 bases from V and 5 bases from J, leaving 10 bases between. This CDR3 contains 13 residues. CDR3 coding DNA: TGTGCCAGCAGCTCCCTGGGTACCGGGGAGCTGTTTTTT. Protein product: CASSSLGTGELFF. The full variable domain, in which reference TRBV28 and TRBJ2-2 provide the parts outside the CDR3, is DVKVTQSSRYLVKRTGEKVFLECVQDMDHENMFWYRQDPGLGLRLIYFSYDVKMKEKGDIPEGYSVSREKKERFSLILESASTNQTSMYLCASSSLGTGELFFGEGSRLTVL.

This clonotype was detected many times. The chain has TRBV7-9 and TRBJ2-7, with D perhaps matching TRBD1 (6 bases). CDR1 is SEHNR and CDR2 is FQNEAQ in the germline V gene (reference sequence). Trimming shortened V by 5 bases and J by 3 bases, and 20 bases separated the two germline ends. The CDR3 sequence is 16 residues long. The DNA for the CDR3 is TGTGCCAGCAGCGCCAGGTTGGGGGCATCGCTCTACGAGCAGTACTTC. The encoded protein is CASSARLGASLYEQYF.

This clonotype was detected many times. V gene TRBV9 combines with J gene TRBJ1-6, with no clear D. Germline CDR1 reads SGDLS; CDR2 reads YYNGEE. V was trimmed by 0 bases and J by 6 bases, leaving 7 bases between them. CDR3 length equals 14 residues. CDR3: CASSVADFNSPLHF. The CDR3, as DNA: TGTGCCAGCAGCGTAGCGGATTTTAATTCACCCCTCCACTTT.

This clonotype occurred many times. This chain uses TRBV6-5 with TRBJ1-1, with a weak D call TRBD1 (5 bases). CDR3 length: 13 residues. Trimming cost V 2 bases and J 7 bases, with 11 bases left between them. From germline, CDR1 is MNHEY and CDR2 SVGAGI. CDR3 sequence reads: CASSYPQGNEAFF. CDR3 in DNA: TGTGCCAGCAGTTACCCCCAGGGCAATGAAGCTTTCTTT.